This TCR beta chain was identified during a study of blood T cell repertoires in COVID-19. The CDR3 has 14 residues. Germline-derived CDR1 and CDR2 are SNHLY and FYNNEI. Between the trimmed V and J ends, which lost 4 bases and 9 bases, there was a span of 13 bases. Per the original methods: Amplified reference gene primers provided the basis for estimating nucleated cell counts. Measured with immunoSEQ multiplex PCR; TCRdb has only the in-frame clones, and not every one. V and J calls and clone size are as listed in that table; D and trimming were resolved from the DNA. The sample carries tens of thousands of clones, roughly 80% recorded once.

This receptor was taken from a human donor in a cohort sampled during active COVID-19. The chain employs TRBV2 and TRBJ1-6, with D hard to call. The sample consisted of peripheral blood. Written as DNA, the CDR3 is TGTGCCAGCAGTGCTTTAGCTCCTGGTTCACCCCTCCACTTT. This codes for CASSALAPGSPLHF. Full variable domain (rest looked up from reference TRBV2 and TRBJ1-6): EPEVTQTPSHQVTQMGQEVILRCVPISNHLYFYWYRQILGQKVEFLVSFYNNEISEKSEIFDDQFSVERPDGSNFTLKIRSTKLEDSAMYFCASSALAPGSPLHFGNGTRLTVT.